This paragraph covers one TCR beta chain sequence. Its antigen is undetermined. These data originate in a study of Graves' ophthalmopathy and Graves' hyperthyroidism. Study-wide background: Peripheral blood sampling preceded any treatment and occurred at initial diagnosis. Study findings and constraints: Most expanded clonotypes from thyroid (those above 0.001 frequency) were also found in blood. The model flagged ophthalmopathy progression at 55% to 71% sensitivity and less than 75% specificity.

The authors amplified TCR beta CDR3 regions from RNA transcripts. First-round RT-PCR employed HTBI primers, with a second-round multiplex PCR after it. TCRdb re-analysed the multiplex PCR reads in MiXCR, keeping a single row per CDR3 protein. Among about 160,000 distinct CDR3 sequences listed, around 40% were seen once. The CDR3 loop spans 16 amino acids. Between the trimmed V and J ends, which lost 2 bases and 4 bases, there was a span of 17 bases. CDR1 and CDR2 (germline): ENHRY, SYGVKD. The sample was peripheral blood. This receptor was taken from a man aged 25 to 45 with Graves' ophthalmopathy. V usage is TRBV10-3 and J usage is TRBJ2-5, with a weak D call TRBD1 (6 bases). The CDR3 nucleotides are TGTGCCATCAGTGAGCTTGACCCGGGGACAAGAGAGACCCAGTACTTC. Translated: CAISELDPGTRETQYF.